These 21 T cell receptor beta chains were all obtained from the same sample, sequenced in a study of memory CD4+ T cells and cytomegalovirus serostatus. Measured with immunoSEQ multiplex PCR; TCRdb has only the in-frame clones, and not every one. Seen here are about 46,000 clones, roughly 73% observed once, and the top ten hold 0.61%. Single viable CD3+CD4+CD8-CD45RO+ cells were sorted as the memory CD4+ T cells. The sequenced sample consisted of memory CD4+ T cells from blood. Receptor source: an adult in good health and CMV-seronegative.

The chain carries TRBV5-4 and TRBJ1-1; D remains unclear. This CDR3 comprises 14 residues. Deletions cut 4 bases from V and 4 bases from J, with 14 bases between. Germline CDR1 is SGHNT and CDR2 is YYREEE (reference sequence). Here the CDR3 DNA reads TGTGCCAGCAGCCCTCAACCTACTGGCACTGAAGCTTTCTTT. Amino acid sequence: CASSPQPTGTEAFF.

The V gene is TRBV5-6, the J gene TRBJ1-2; D unresolved. The CDR3 has 15 residues. Germline lookup yields CDR1 SGHDT and CDR2 YYEEEE. Trimming cost V 1 base and J 0 bases, with 10 bases left between them. CDR3 residues: CASSLIDYSNYGYTF. CDR3 coding DNA: TGTGCCAGCAGCTTGATTGACTATTCTAACTATGGCTACACCTTC.

This clone has just a few counts. The CDR3 nucleotides read TGTGCCACCAGCAGAGATGGGTACACCGGGGAGCTGTTTTTT. It translates to CATSRDGYTGELFF. The V and J genes are TRBV15 and TRBJ2-2; no definite D call. The V and J ends lost 0 bases and 3 bases respectively, with 5 bases between them. CDR3 length: 14 residues. Germline lookup yields CDR1 LNHNV and CDR2 YYDKDF (reference sequence).

The rearrangement links TRBV6-6 to TRBJ1-5; D is undetermined. The CDR3 totals 14 residues. CDR1 is MNHNY and CDR2 is SVGAGI in the germline V gene (reference sequence). V shed 0 bases and J shed 3 bases, with 6 bases lying between them. Here the CDR3 reads CASSYSSNNQPQHF. As DNA, the CDR3 is TGTGCCAGCAGTTACTCGTCCAACAATCAGCCCCAGCATTTT.

The chain employs TRBV4-2 and TRBJ2-5; 15 nucleotides align to TRBD2. From germline, CDR1 is LGHNA and CDR2 YNFKEQ. With V trimmed by 5 bases and J by 5 bases, 9 bases remained unmatched. CDR3 length: 17 residues. Written as DNA, the CDR3 is TGTGCCAGCAGCGAACGGACTAGCGGGGGGGCCTGGGAGACCCAGTACTTC. This translates into CASSERTSGGAWETQYF.

The rearrangement uses TRBV18 and TRBJ1-5, with 8 bases identical to TRBD1. Losses at the gene ends were 6 bases for V and 3 bases for J; bases not matched to a gene: 7. The germline gives CDR1 KGHSH, CDR2 LQKENI. The CDR3 extends over 15 amino acids. The CDR3 DNA reads TGTGCCAGCTCCCTGGGACAGGAACACAATCAGCCCCAGCATTTT. Protein product: CASSLGQEHNQPQHF.

This chain links TRBV7-8 with TRBJ1-1; TRBD1 agrees at 7 bases. Germline CDR1 reads SGHVS; CDR2 reads FQNEAQ. The CDR3 sequence is 15 residues long. V was pared by 0 bases and J by 3 bases, with 4 bases of the junction left unmatched. In nucleotides, the CDR3 is TGTGCCAGCAGCTTAGCGATAGGGACAGACACTGAAGCTTTCTTT. Encoded protein: CASSLAIGTDTEAFF.

V and J are TRBV7-8 and TRBJ1-2; 8 bases agree with TRBD1. Germline CDR1 is SGHVS and CDR2 is FQNEAQ. J lost 4 bases, V lost 6 bases, and 10 bases had no gene match. The CDR3 spans 15 residues. The CDR3 nucleotides read TGTGCCAGCAGTCCGAGGGAAACAGGGGGCTATGGCTACACCTTC. Protein product: CASSPRETGGYGYTF.

This sequence joins TRBV5-8 and TRBJ2-5; 8 bases match TRBD1. In germline, CDR1 is SGHTS, CDR2 YDEGEE. V shed 2 bases and J 4 bases; nucleotides not matched to a gene: 10. This CDR3 comprises 16 residues. This CDR3 is CASSFETGDPLETQYF. The CDR3 bases are TGTGCCAGCAGCTTTGAGACAGGGGACCCTCTAGAGACCCAGTACTTC.

DNA of the CDR3: TGTGCCAGCAGCGCTAACAGGGATGGCTACACCTTC. Its translation: CASSANRDGYTF. The chain employs TRBV7-2 and TRBJ1-2, with D maybe TRBD1 (6 bases). Germline V gene sequence: CDR1 SGHTA, CDR2 FQGNSA. The V end was cut by 5 bases, the J end by 6 bases, with 10 bases between. This CDR3 has 12 amino acids.

V usage is TRBV30 and J usage is TRBJ2-7; 7 bases are shared with TRBD1. V trimming: 1 base; J trimming: 1 base; junction bases outside the gene matches: 4. The germline gives CDR1 GTSNPN, CDR2 SVGIG (reference sequence). This CDR3 has 14 amino acids. CDR3 amino acids: CAWSEWTGSYEQYF. The CDR3 nucleotides are TGTGCCTGGAGTGAGTGGACAGGTTCCTACGAGCAGTACTTC.

This rearrangement joins TRBV18 to TRBJ2-7, with D hard to call. The CDR3 is made up of 14 amino acids. Trimming shortened V by 2 bases and J by 3 bases, and 11 bases separated the two germline ends. The germline CDR1 and CDR2 sequences are KGHSH and LQKENI. The CDR3 nucleotides are TGTGCCAGCTCACCAAACGACCATGGCTACGAGCAGTACTTC. It codes for CASSPNDHGYEQYF. The full variable domain, its missing parts supplied by reference TRBV18 and TRBJ2-7, is NAGVMQNPRHLVRRRGQEARLRCSPMKGHSHVYWYRQLPEEGLKFMVYLQKENIIDESGMPKERFSAEFPKEGPSILRIQQVVRGDSAAYFCASSPNDHGYEQYFGPGTRLTVT.

The chain carries TRBV28 and TRBJ2-7; perhaps TRBD2 as D (6 bases). Germline CDR1 reads MDHEN; CDR2 reads SYDVKM. This CDR3 is 13 amino acids long. Trimming shortened V by 3 bases and J by 3 bases, and 9 bases separated the two germline ends. DNA of the CDR3: TGTGCCAGCAGTTTGGGGACTTTCTACGAGCAGTACTTC. Translated, it gives CASSLGTFYEQYF.

The chain recombines TRBV5-1 with TRBJ1-6; D is unclear. V gave up 0 bases and J gave up 7 bases, with 11 bases separating them. Germline-derived CDR1 and CDR2 are SGHRS and YFSETQ. This CDR3 has 15 residues. CDR3 protein: CASSLGEAQNSPLHF. DNA for the CDR3: TGCGCCAGCAGCTTGGGGGAGGCTCAAAATTCACCCCTCCACTTT.

The chain links TRBV15 to TRBJ1-5, with 7 bases that match TRBD1. The trim removed 1 base at V and 4 bases at J, leaving 4 bases unmatched. This CDR3 contains 15 residues. Per the germline V gene, CDR1 is LNHNV and CDR2 is YYDKDF (reference sequence). CDR3 amino acids: CATSRATGLNQPQHF. As DNA, the CDR3 is TGTGCCACCAGCAGAGCGACAGGGTTGAATCAGCCCCAGCATTTT.

The gene calls are TRBV7-2 and TRBJ1-6, with a weak D call TRBD1 (5 bases). The ends were cut back, 5 bases at V and 9 bases at J, with 26 bases in the middle. Per germline, CDR1 SGHTA and CDR2 FQGNSA. This CDR3 has 18 amino acids. DNA of the CDR3: TGTGCCAGCAGCACCCGAAACGCAGGGAGAGAAGGTGGTTCACCCCTCCACTTT. It encodes CASSTRNAGREGGSPLHF.

CDR3 in amino acids: CASSQDGGGSSYEQYF. The CDR3, as DNA: TGTGCCAGCAGCCAAGATGGGGGAGGGAGCTCCTACGAGCAGTACTTC. V gene TRBV4-2 combines with J gene TRBJ2-7, with TRBD2 matching 7 bases. With 0 bases clipped from V and 0 bases from J, the junction kept 5 bases outside the gene matches. The germline V gene encodes CDR1 LGHNA and CDR2 YNFKEQ. This CDR3 has 16 residues.

The table lists this clone with a few counts. V is TRBV5-1 and J is TRBJ2-2, with D tentatively TRBD2 (5 bases). The CDR3 length is 16 residues. Trimming took 2 bases from V and 0 from J, leaving 11 bases between them. The germline CDR1 and CDR2 sequences are SGHRS and YFSETQ. The CDR3 is CASSLNDYPNTGELFF. In DNA form, the CDR3 reads TGCGCCAGCAGCTTAAACGACTACCCGAACACCGGGGAGCTGTTTTTT.

This rearrangement joins TRBV6-1 to TRBJ1-1, with D maybe TRBD1 (6 bases). The germline V and J ends were trimmed by 2 bases and 0 bases, with 10 bases remaining between them. Germline assignment: CDR1 MNHNS and CDR2 SASEGT. The CDR3 spans 15 residues. CDR3 DNA sequence: TGTGCCAGCAGTGAACCCGGACAGATGAACACTGAAGCTTTCTTT. Protein product: CASSEPGQMNTEAFF.

This clone has only a few counts. V usage is TRBV6-5 and J usage is TRBJ1-1, with unresolved D. Germline values: CDR1 MNHEY, CDR2 SVGAGI. V was pared by 1 base and J by 6 bases, with 18 bases between. CDR3 length: 16 amino acids. CDR3 sequence: CASSYYGPVSRAEAFF. The CDR3 DNA is TGTGCCAGCAGTTACTACGGACCAGTATCGAGGGCTGAAGCTTTCTTT.

This chain uses TRBV7-6 with TRBJ2-7; D unclear. Trimming took 5 bases from V and 0 from J, leaving 14 bases between them. Germline CDR1 and CDR2: SGHVS and FNYEAQ. The CDR3 runs 15 residues. The CDR3 region is CASSLDNSGSYEQYF. The CDR3 bases are TGTGCCAGCAGCCTAGACAATTCCGGCTCCTACGAGCAGTACTTC.